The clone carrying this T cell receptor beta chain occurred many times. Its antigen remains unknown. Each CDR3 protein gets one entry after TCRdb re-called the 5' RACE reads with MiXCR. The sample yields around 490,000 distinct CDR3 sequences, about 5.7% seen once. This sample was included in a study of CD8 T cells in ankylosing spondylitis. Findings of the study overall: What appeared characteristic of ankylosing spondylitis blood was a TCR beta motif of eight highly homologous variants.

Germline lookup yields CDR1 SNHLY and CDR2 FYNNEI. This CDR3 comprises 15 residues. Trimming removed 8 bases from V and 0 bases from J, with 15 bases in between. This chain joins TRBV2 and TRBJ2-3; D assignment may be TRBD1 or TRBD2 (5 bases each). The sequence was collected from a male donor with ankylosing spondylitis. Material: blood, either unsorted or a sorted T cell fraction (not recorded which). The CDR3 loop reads CASWRTPFSTDTQYF. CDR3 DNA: TGTGCCAGCTGGAGGACACCCTTTAGCACAGATACGCAGTATTTT.